What follows is one T cell receptor beta chain and its context. Its antigen is still unknown. Trimming at V came to 4 bases and at J to 0 bases, leaving 6 bases not matched to a gene. CDR3 size: 17 residues. From germline, CDR1 is DFQATT and CDR2 SNEGSKA (reference sequence). This record belongs to a study of CD8 T cells in ankylosing spondylitis. General study points: Typical of ankylosing spondylitis blood, it appeared, was a TCR beta motif of fewer than 10 highly homologous variants. Disease-associated clones were reportedly significantly overrepresented in matched ankylosing spondylitis synovial fluid.

In making TCR beta libraries, quantitative 5'-RACE with molecular barcodes was used. TCRdb re-derived calls from the 5' RACE reads in MiXCR, one entry per CDR3 protein. The sample holds 670,000 or so distinct CDR3 sequences; 15% to 20% are singletons and the top ten take under 20%. The chain has TRBV20-1 and TRBJ2-7; TRBD2 aligns across 16 bases. Sequenced: blood, either unsorted or a sorted T cell fraction (not recorded which). This receptor was taken from a male donor with ankylosing spondylitis. CDR3: CSAISGTSGRASYEQYF. The CDR3 DNA follows: TGCAGTGCTATCTCCGGGACTAGCGGGAGGGCCTCCTACGAGCAGTACTTC.